The entry below describes one T cell receptor beta chain. Its antigen is as yet unknown. The read finishes 3 residues shy of the CDR3 end, and the germline J gene is used to complete it. This sample was taken from a study of T cell clonality in common variable immunodeficiency. Replacement immunoglobulin had been given to every CVID subject for at least one year. Generated by immunoSEQ multiplex PCR, the TCRdb table keeps only in-frame clones and is missing some. This sample carries 26,000 or so clones and no singletons, and approximately 25% goes to the top ten. The study, taken as a whole, reports: Links between repertoire features and CVID complications were heterogeneity-limited. Shared TCRbeta clones were fewer between CVID subjects than controls. What drives increased CVID clonality needs T cell subpopulation sequencing. Fewer deletions and N-nucleotide insertions were reportedly seen in common variable immunodeficiency TCR beta sequences.

V gave up 2 bases and J gave up 4 bases, with 18 bases separating them. The CDR3 is 16 residues long. The V gene's germline CDR1 is GTSNPN and CDR2 SVGIG (reference sequence). V is TRBV30 and J is TRBJ1-5; tentatively, D is TRBD1 (5 bases). The TCR comes from a human donor with common variable immunodeficiency. Sequenced input: peripheral blood mononuclear cells. This CDR3 reads CAWSPKGHTQNQPQHF. Partial CDR3 DNA: TGTGCCTGGAGTCCAAAAGGACATACGCAGAATCAGCCC.